This is a list of T cell receptor beta chains from one sample in a study of T cells in Graves' hyperthyroidism and ophthalmopathy. Each CDR3 protein gets one entry after TCRdb re-called the multiplex PCR reads with MiXCR. Of 300,000 to 450,000 distinct CDR3 sequences in the sample, 15% were seen once. The specimen sequenced was blood. The origin of the receptors is a woman in her twenties or thirties with Graves' hyperthyroidism. Both conserved end residues are part of each CDR3. A D gene is named only where the DNA matches it firmly. Clone sizes are given selectively: once, few, many, or a class where the clone is expanded.

J: TRBJ1-2
V: TRBV29-1
size: NA
D: NA
CDR3: CSLEGRPDYGYTF
DNA: TGCAGCCTTGAGGGACGCCCCGACTATGGCTACACCTTC

J: TRBJ1-2
V: TRBV14
size: NA
D: NA
CDR3: CASSQATGGWYGYTF
DNA: TGTGCCAGCAGCCAAGCGACTGGGGGGTGGTATGGCTACACCTTC

J: TRBJ2-5
V: TRBV18
size: many
D: TRBD1
CDR3: CASSSGLDRDETQYF
DNA: TGTGCCAGCTCATCGGGCCTGGACAGGGATGAGACCCAGTACTTC

J: TRBJ1-5
V: TRBV7-9
size: NA
D: NA
CDR3: CASSLSSGGNQPQHF
DNA: TGTGCCAGCAGCTTATCCTCGGGGGGGAATCAGCCCCAGCATTTT

J: TRBJ2-7
V: TRBV7-2
size: many
D: TRBD2
CDR3: CASSRPDTGTSGSDEQYF
DNA: TGTGCCAGCAGCCGCCCGGACACCGGGACTAGCGGGAGTGACGAGCAGTACTTC

J: TRBJ2-2
V: TRBV28
size: many
D: NA
CDR3: CASTTTRATGELFF
DNA: TGTGCCAGTACAACGACGCGAGCCACCGGGGAGCTGTTTTTT

J: TRBJ2-5
V: TRBV6-1
size: once
D: NA
CDR3: CASSGFGTISTQYF
DNA: TGTGCCAGCAGTGGGTTCGGGACGATAAGTACCCAGTACTTC

J: TRBJ2-7
V: TRBV2
size: many
D: NA
CDR3: CAIQAGGLYEQYF
DNA: TGTGCCATTCAGGCAGGGGGGCTCTACGAGCAGTACTTC

J: TRBJ2-7
V: TRBV12-3/TRBV12-4
size: NA
D: NA
CDR3: CASSFMFDSGYEQYF
DNA: TGTGCCAGCAGTTTTATGTTCGACAGTGGTTACGAGCAGTACTTC

J: TRBJ1-2
V: TRBV6-1
size: NA
D: TRBD1
CDR3: CASNQGQGPTYGYTF
DNA: TGTGCCAGCAACCAGGGACAGGGGCCCACTTATGGCTACACCTTC

J: TRBJ2-3
V: TRBV20-1
size: NA
D: NA
CDR3: CSARWAGTTDTQYF
DNA: TGCAGTGCTAGATGGGCGGGAACCACAGATACGCAGTATTTT

J: TRBJ2-1
V: TRBV27
size: NA
D: NA
CDR3: CASTPLVANAAEQFF
DNA: TGTGCCAGCACCCCCCTAGTGGCTAATGCTGCTGAGCAGTTCTTC

J: TRBJ2-1
V: TRBV18
size: many
D: NA
CDR3: CASSPVEGVEQFF
DNA: TGTGCCAGCTCACCGGTTGAAGGGGTTGAGCAGTTCTTC